This note documents a single T cell receptor beta chain sequence. This record belongs to a study of technical replicates of blood from a few donors. Only in-frame clones appear in the TCRdb table, and some are missing; sequencing was by immunoSEQ multiplex PCR. The repertoire consists of 75,000 to 95,000 clones, with roughly 94% occurring once and the leading ten covering approximately 0.27%. The V end was cut by 4 bases, the J end by 2 bases, with 20 bases between. CDR1 and CDR2 (germline): SGHRS, YFSETQ. This CDR3 region has 17 residues. The sequence came from a human donor in good health. Sequences were obtained from T cells isolated from PBMCs. The chain links TRBV5-1 to TRBJ2-3; perhaps TRBD2 as D (5 bases). The CDR3 sequence is CASSDPPSTLNTDTQYF. The CDR3 nucleotides are TGCGCCAGCAGCGACCCCCCTAGCACTCTTAACACAGATACGCAGTATTTT.